This T cell receptor (beta chain) comes out of a study of shared clonotypes between healthy human individuals. Authors' data handling: Filtering differed since immunoSEQ provided only junctions, with no quality scores. Method: immunoSEQ multiplex PCR; TCRdb's copy keeps in-frame clones and lacks some. The D gene and trimming were derived from the DNA, and the V and J assignments and clone size from that table. Of 2,100,000 or so clones in the sample, approximately 94% were seen once. The CDR3 consists of 15 residues. CDR1 and CDR2 from the germline V gene are SGHTA and FQGNSA. Trimming removed 2 bases from V and 0 bases from J, with 11 bases in between.

Input material: naive CD4+ T cells sorted from blood. Subset here: CD45RA+ positively selected. This TCR was sampled from a man aged 18-30 years in good health. The J gene is TRBJ2-7, the V gene TRBV7-2; D not certain. In DNA form, the CDR3 reads TGTGCCAGCAGCTTAAACCTGGGTATCTCCTACGAGCAGTACTTC. Translating gives CASSLNLGISYEQYF.